This T cell receptor (beta chain) was captured by sequencing in a study of T cell responses to AZD1222 COVID-19 vaccine. General study points: Females made up more of the donors, who were largely white British, and clonal diversity may have come out too low.

Turning to this clone: Its specificity is not known.

V dropped 3 bases and J dropped 2 bases, with 14 bases sitting between them. This CDR3 has 15 amino acids. Germline CDR1 reads SGHRS; CDR2 reads YFSETQ. Sequenced by immunoSEQ multiplex PCR; TCRdb stores in-frame clones only, minus some. The table has 150,000 to 200,000 clones, around 92% seen once; the top ten hold more than 1%. The receptor's source is an adult who received the AZD1222 COVID-19 vaccine. This sequence joins TRBV5-1 and TRBJ2-5, with D perhaps TRBD1 (6 bases). Source: peripheral blood, taken 28 days after the second AZD1222 dose. CDR3 residues: CASSWRQALQETQYF. The CDR3 nucleotides are TGCGCCAGCAGCTGGCGACAGGCGTTACAAGAGACCCAGTACTTC.